Following are 14 T cell receptor beta chains from one sample sequenced in a study of OX40 agonist ivuxolimab in advanced cancers. Repertoires were generated with immunoSEQ multiplex PCR, while TCRdb's copy carries only in-frame clones and drops some. The data contain 67,000 or so clones, about 88% of them singletons. The sample consisted of CD4+ or CD8+ T cells sorted from blood, taken in a trial of the OX40 agonist ivuxolimab. The receptors were sampled from an adult with an advanced solid tumor such as melanoma, head and neck, liver or kidney cancer.

The chain is built from TRBV11-3 and TRBJ2-5; the D gene could be TRBD1 or TRBD2 (5 bases each). CDR1 and CDR2 from the germline V gene are SGHNT and YENEEA. The CDR3 sequence is 15 residues long. Trimming cost V 5 bases and J 5 bases, with 18 bases left between them. The CDR3 reads CASSAGAKARETQYF. The CDR3 region has the DNA TGTGCCAGCAGCGCCGGGGCTAAGGCGCGGGAGACCCAGTACTTC.

The chain links TRBV7-8 to TRBJ2-7, with D possibly TRBD1 on 7 matching bases. Germline V gene data show CDR1 as SGHVS and CDR2 as FQNEAQ. V dropped 1 base and J dropped 4 bases, with 17 bases sitting between them. The CDR3 consists of 16 residues. The CDR3 here is CASSLVGASGGYEQYF. The CDR3 nucleotides read TGTGCCAGCAGCTTAGTTGGTGCCTCAGGGGGGTACGAGCAGTACTTC.

The rearrangement links TRBV4-2 to TRBJ1-6, with 7 bases aligning to TRBD1. This CDR3 contains 15 residues. After removal of 4 bases from V and 7 bases from J, the junction contained 7 bases not matched to a gene. Germline V gives CDR1 LGHNA, CDR2 YNFKEQ. In DNA, the CDR3 is TGTGCCAGCAGCCGAACGACAGGGTCGAATTCACCCCTCCACTTT. Translated: CASSRTTGSNSPLHF.

This sequence joins TRBV5-1 and TRBJ2-3; 12 bases fit TRBD2. The germline CDR1 and CDR2 sequences are SGHRS and YFSETQ. The CDR3 extends over 14 amino acids. Losses at the gene ends were 0 bases for V and 8 bases for J; bases not matched to a gene: 1. In DNA form, the CDR3 reads TGCGCCAGCAGCTTGGGACTAGCGGGGGCTACGCAGTATTTT. Amino acids: CASSLGLAGATQYF.

V and J are TRBV7-2 and TRBJ1-3; 10 positions agree with TRBD1. The CDR3 covers 18 residues. V shed 4 bases, J shed 0 bases, and the junction held 9 bases outside the gene matches. CDR1 and CDR2 (germline): SGHTA, FQGNSA. In DNA form, the CDR3 reads TGTGCCAGCAGCTCGGGAGGGGACAGGGGCCTCTCTGGAAACACCATATATTTT. Amino acids: CASSSGGDRGLSGNTIYF. Full variable domain (remainder filled in from reference TRBV7-2 and TRBJ1-3): GAGVSQSPSNKVTEKGKDVELRCDPISGHTALYWYRQSLGQGLEFLIYFQGNSAPDKSGLPSDRFSAERTGGSVSTLTIQRTQQEDSAVYLCASSSGGDRGLSGNTIYFGEGSWLTVV.

The chain links TRBV4-2 to TRBJ2-7, with 7 bases matching TRBD2. In germline, CDR1 is LGHNA, CDR2 YNFKEQ. The CDR3 runs to 15 residues. The trim removed 4 bases at V and 3 bases at J, leaving 9 bases unmatched. The CDR3 nucleotides are TGTGCCAGCAGCCCCAGGGAGGGTCTTGTCTACGAGCAGTACTTC. Protein product: CASSPREGLVYEQYF.

Only one count was recorded for this clone. The V and J genes are TRBV5-6 and TRBJ1-3; D is perhaps TRBD1 (5 bases). Per germline, CDR1 SGHDT and CDR2 YYEEEE. Trimming took 0 bases from V and 8 from J, leaving 9 bases between them. CDR3 length: 13 residues. CDR3 region: CASSLVGGYTIYF. The CDR3 DNA follows: TGTGCCAGCAGCTTGGTCGGGGGTTACACCATATATTTT.

This clone is a singleton in its sample. The genes are TRBV7-3 and TRBJ2-1, with D possibly being TRBD1 (5 bases). The CDR3 extends over 15 amino acids. V lost 5 bases and J 2 bases, leaving 13 bases between the germline ends. Germline V gives CDR1 SGHTA, CDR2 FQGTGA. The CDR3 protein is CASSPTGLPYNEQFF. In DNA form, the CDR3 reads TGTGCCAGCAGCCCAACAGGTCTACCCTACAATGAGCAGTTCTTC. Full variable domain (missing parts from reference TRBV7-3 and TRBJ2-1): GAGVSQTPSNKVTEKGKYVELRCDPISGHTALYWYRQSLGQGPEFLIYFQGTGAADDSGLPNDRFFAVRPEGSVSTLKIQRTERGDSAVYLCASSPTGLPYNEQFFGPGTRLTVL.

The chain links TRBV4-2 to TRBJ1-4; D ambiguous. Trimming took 2 bases from V and 8 from J, leaving 15 bases between them. CDR1 LGHNA and CDR2 YNFKEQ come from the germline V gene. The CDR3 loop spans 15 amino acids. The CDR3 reads CASSQKTRGGEKLFF. The DNA of the CDR3 is TGTGCCAGCAGCCAAAAGACCCGGGGAGGGGAAAAACTGTTTTTT.

This CDR3 is CASSQEIRGMNTEAFF. For the CDR3, the DNA is TGTGCCAGCAGCCAAGAGATCAGGGGGATGAACACTGAAGCTTTCTTT. V and J are TRBV4-2 and TRBJ1-1; 7 bases line up with TRBD1. Trimming took 0 bases from V and 0 from J; bases not matched to a gene: 4. The CDR3 sequence is 16 residues long. Germline V gives CDR1 LGHNA, CDR2 YNFKEQ.

The chain combines TRBV10-1 with TRBJ1-2; 7 bases fit TRBD1. This CDR3 contains 17 residues. After removal of 5 bases from V and 1 base from J, the junction contained 13 bases not matched to a gene. Germline-derived CDR1 and CDR2 are WNHNN and SYGVQD (reference sequence). CDR3 DNA sequence: TGCGCCAGCAGTCAATTACAGGGGTTCGCTCTTAACTATGGCTACACCTTC. Translating gives CASSQLQGFALNYGYTF.

V gene TRBV9 combines with J gene TRBJ2-2; D unresolved. V was trimmed by 2 bases and J by 8 bases, leaving 13 bases between them. Per germline, CDR1 SGDLS and CDR2 YYNGEE. The CDR3 is 14 residues long. CDR3 sequence (DNA): TGTGCCAGCAGCGTTTCTTTAGACCGGGGGGAGCTGTTTTTT. Its translation: CASSVSLDRGELFF.

The chain combines TRBV5-1 with TRBJ2-2; perhaps TRBD2 as D (6 bases). This CDR3 is 13 amino acids long. CDR1 and CDR2 (germline): SGHRS, YFSETQ. Trimming pared 6 bases from V and 5 bases from J, leaving 11 bases between. CDR3 in DNA: TGCGCCAGCAATGGGGGGTCAACCGGGGAGCTGTTTTTT. This translates into CASNGGSTGELFF.

V and J are TRBV19 and TRBJ2-5; TRBD2 matches 7 bases. The CDR3 length is 17 residues. Germline-derived CDR1 and CDR2 are LNHDA and SQIVND (reference sequence). V was clipped by 3 bases and J by 4 bases; unmatched bases: 14. The CDR3 DNA reads as TGTGCCAGTAGTATGACCGGGACTAAAAAAACCGCAGAGACCCAGTACTTC. This gives the protein CASSMTGTKKTAETQYF.